The source of this TCR beta chain is a study of beta chain features in type 1 diabetes. Findings and caveats of the study: A moderate, significant TCRB CDR3 shortening appeared in type 1 diabetes across four CD4+ subsets. Cells with high TCR expression could be over-represented when cDNA is sequenced. It was among patients, rather than healthy donors, that naive, central memory and Treg TCRB repertoires appeared more similar.

A word on this clone: Its antigen is still unknown.

Expressed TCRB transcripts got sequenced, as all isolated RNA was reverse transcribed. The method was immunoSEQ multiplex PCR; TCRdb's version includes in-frame clones alone and lacks a portion of them. Of 160,000 or so clones detected, 6.5% to 10% appear once; the ten largest clones hold approximately 0.56%. CD4+ cells of the naive, central memory, regulatory and stem cell-like memory types were sorted via CD45RO/CCR7/CD25/CD127/CD95/CD27. Each sorted fraction was over 95% pure. Per germline, CDR1 LGHNA and CDR2 YNFKEQ. Losses at the gene ends were 5 bases for V and 8 bases for J; bases not matched to a gene: 8. The CDR3 sequence is 16 residues long.

The sample comprised central memory CD4+ T cells from blood. The V call is TRBV4-2, the J call TRBJ2-1; 14 positions match TRBD2. This TCR was recovered from a woman aged 18-29 years with type 1 diabetes. CDR3 sequence (DNA): TGTGCCAGCAGCTTAGGGACTAGCGGGAGCAGCGATGAGCAGTTCTTC. This translates into CASSLGTSGSSDEQFF.